This paragraph reports one T cell receptor beta chain. Here immunoSEQ multiplex PCR was the method, and the copy in TCRdb shows in-frame clones only, minus some. Of 180,000 or so clones in the sample, roughly 88% were seen once. The entry originates in a study of blood T cell repertoires in COVID-19. Everyone who took part was roughly 18 to 89 years old, and they came from about 23 US areas. Participants reported their clinical history, and cohort assignment relied on those reports. Trimming shortened V by 2 bases and J by 3 bases, and 10 bases separated the two germline ends. CDR1 is SQVTM, CDR2 ANQGSEA, per germline. This CDR3 spans 13 amino acids.

The sequence was collected from a woman in her twenties or thirties who had recovered from COVID-19. The chain carries TRBV29-1 and TRBJ1-2, with D maybe TRBD1 (6 bases). Sequenced: PBMCs or T cells enriched from blood (not recorded which). DNA of the CDR3: TGCAGCGTTGAAATCCAGGGGCACTATGGCTACACCTTC. Its translation: CSVEIQGHYGYTF.